The clone carrying this TCR beta chain was seen more than once but under ten times. The V end lost 0 bases, the J end lost 6 bases, and 18 bases lay between the germline ends. Looked up from germline, CDR1 is MNHEY and CDR2 is SVGEGT. The CDR3 loop spans 17 amino acids. One entry per CDR3 protein results from TCRdb running MiXCR on the reads. The top ten hold 2% to 2.5% of the sample, which has approximately 97,000 distinct CDR3 sequences, around 30% seen once. The record originates from a study of type 1 regulatory T cells. About the study: This in vitro CD4 product, T-allo10, is enriched for Tr1 cells and alloantigen-specific.

The chain links TRBV6-2 or TRBV6-3 to TRBJ2-1; TRBD1 or TRBD2 may be the D gene (5 bases each). This receptor was obtained from a human donor in good health. Sequenced input: CD4+ T cells, either the whole sample or a sorted fraction (not recorded which). Here the CDR3 DNA reads TGTGCCAGCAGTTACTCCGCACGGGACCCCTATTCCAATGAGCAGTTCTTC. Residues: CASSYSARDPYSNEQFF.